This T cell receptor beta chain appears in the sequencing data of a study of T cell repertoires in cytomegalovirus infection. The CDR3 extends over 20 amino acids. TCRdb redid the calling of the reads with MiXCR, one entry per CDR3 protein. Among about 7,500 distinct CDR3 sequences listed, 55% were seen once. About this clonotype itself: Its matching antigen is unknown. At one of its ends the junction is not consistent with the germline gene, which may arise from a read error.

The sequenced material came from PBMCs, sequenced either directly or after in vitro stimulation (not recorded which). The J gene is TRBJ2-1, the V gene TRBV12-3 or TRBV12-4; D gene unclear. The sequence was collected from a human donor in good health (CMV status not recorded). Some clones in this sample may be carry-over from other donors' samples. The CDR3 sequence is CASSSLSLLVVERSYHEQFF. In nucleotides, the CDR3 is TGTGCCAGCAGCTCCCTAAGCCTCCTTGTAGTAGAAAGGTCCTACCATGAGCAGTTCTTC.